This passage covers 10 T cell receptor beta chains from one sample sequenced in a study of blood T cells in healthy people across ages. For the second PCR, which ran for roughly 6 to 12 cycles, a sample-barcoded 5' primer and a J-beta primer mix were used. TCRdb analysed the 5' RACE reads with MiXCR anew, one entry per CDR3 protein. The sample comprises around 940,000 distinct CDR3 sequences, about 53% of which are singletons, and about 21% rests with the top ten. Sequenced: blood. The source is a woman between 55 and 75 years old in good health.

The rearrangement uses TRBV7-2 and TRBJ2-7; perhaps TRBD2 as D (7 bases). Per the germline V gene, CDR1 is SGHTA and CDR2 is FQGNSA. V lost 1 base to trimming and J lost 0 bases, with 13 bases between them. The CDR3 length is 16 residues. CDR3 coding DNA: TGTGCCAGCAGCTTAGTAGGGGGGGTGGTCTCCTACGAGCAGTACTTC. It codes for CASSLVGGVVSYEQYF.

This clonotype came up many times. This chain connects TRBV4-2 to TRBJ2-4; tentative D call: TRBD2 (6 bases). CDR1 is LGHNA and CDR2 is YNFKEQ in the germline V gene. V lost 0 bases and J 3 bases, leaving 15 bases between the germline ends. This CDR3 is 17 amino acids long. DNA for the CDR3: TGTGCCAGCAGCCAAGACCAGGGACTCCTTGGCAAAAACATTCAGTACTTC. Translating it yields CASSQDQGLLGKNIQYF.

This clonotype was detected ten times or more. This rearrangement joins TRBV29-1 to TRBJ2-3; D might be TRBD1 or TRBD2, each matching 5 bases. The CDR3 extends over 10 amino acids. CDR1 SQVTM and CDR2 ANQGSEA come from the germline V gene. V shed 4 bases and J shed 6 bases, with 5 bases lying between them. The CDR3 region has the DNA TGCAGCGTTGGGGGGGATACGCAGTATTTT. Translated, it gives CSVGGDTQYF.

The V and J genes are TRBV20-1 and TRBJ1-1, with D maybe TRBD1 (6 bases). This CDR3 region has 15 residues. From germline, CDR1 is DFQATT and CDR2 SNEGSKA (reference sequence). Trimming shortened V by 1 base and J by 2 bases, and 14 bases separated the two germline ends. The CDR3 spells CSARAGRGVNTEAFF. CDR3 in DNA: TGCAGTGCTAGAGCAGGCAGGGGAGTTAACACTGAAGCTTTCTTT.

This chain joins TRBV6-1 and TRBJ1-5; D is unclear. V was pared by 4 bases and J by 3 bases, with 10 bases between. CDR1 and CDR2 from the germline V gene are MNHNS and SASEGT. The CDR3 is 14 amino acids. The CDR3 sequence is CASSVGRYNQPQHF. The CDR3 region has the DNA TGTGCCAGCAGTGTCGGACGGTACAATCAGCCCCAGCATTTT.

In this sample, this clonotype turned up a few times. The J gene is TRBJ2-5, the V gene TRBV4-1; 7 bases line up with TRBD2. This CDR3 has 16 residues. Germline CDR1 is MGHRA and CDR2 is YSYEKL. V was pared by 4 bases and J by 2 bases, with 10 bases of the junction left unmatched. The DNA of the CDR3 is TGCGCCAGCAGCCCCCGGTCGGCTAGCGGACAAGAGACCCAGTACTTC. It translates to CASSPRSASGQETQYF.

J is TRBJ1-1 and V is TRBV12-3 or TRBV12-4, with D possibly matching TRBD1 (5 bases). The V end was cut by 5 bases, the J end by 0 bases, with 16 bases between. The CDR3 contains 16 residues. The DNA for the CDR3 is TGTGCCAGCAGTCCAGGGTGGACCGTCATGAACACTGAAGCTTTCTTT. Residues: CASSPGWTVMNTEAFF.

The CDR3 loop reads CASSQTATGFHYGYTF. The CDR3 DNA sequence: TGCGCCAGCAGCCAAACCGCGACAGGGTTCCACTATGGCTACACCTTC. The chain carries TRBV4-3 and TRBJ1-2; 7 bases match TRBD1. The V and J ends lost 2 bases and 3 bases, in that order; junction bases with no gene match: 9. The CDR3 is made up of 16 amino acids. In germline, CDR1 is LGHNA, CDR2 YSLEER.

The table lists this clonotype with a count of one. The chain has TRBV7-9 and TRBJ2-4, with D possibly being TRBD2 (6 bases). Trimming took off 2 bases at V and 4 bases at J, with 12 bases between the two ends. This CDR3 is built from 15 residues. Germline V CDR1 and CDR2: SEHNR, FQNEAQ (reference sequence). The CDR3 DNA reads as TGTGCCAGCAGCTTAACTGGGAGGCCAAAAAACATTCAGTACTTC. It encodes CASSLTGRPKNIQYF. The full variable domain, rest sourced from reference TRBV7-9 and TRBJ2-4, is DTGVSQNPRHKITKRGQNVTFRCDPISEHNRLYWYRQTLGQGPEFLTYFQNEAQLEKSRLLSDRFSAERPKGSFSTLEIQRTEQGDSAMYLCASSLTGRPKNIQYFGAGTRLSVL.

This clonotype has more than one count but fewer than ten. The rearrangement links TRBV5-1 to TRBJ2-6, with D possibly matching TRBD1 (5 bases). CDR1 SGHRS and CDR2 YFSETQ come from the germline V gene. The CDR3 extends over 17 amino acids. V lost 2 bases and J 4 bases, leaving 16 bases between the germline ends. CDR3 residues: CASSFIITGTGANVLTF. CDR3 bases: TGCGCCAGCAGCTTCATTATTACAGGTACCGGGGCCAACGTCCTGACTTTC. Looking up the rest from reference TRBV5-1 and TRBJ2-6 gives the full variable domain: KAGVTQTPRYLIKTRGQQVTLSCSPISGHRSVSWYQQTPGQGLQFLFEYFSETQRNKGNFPGRFSGRQFSNSRSEMNVSTLELGDSALYLCASSFIITGTGANVLTFGAGSRLTVL.